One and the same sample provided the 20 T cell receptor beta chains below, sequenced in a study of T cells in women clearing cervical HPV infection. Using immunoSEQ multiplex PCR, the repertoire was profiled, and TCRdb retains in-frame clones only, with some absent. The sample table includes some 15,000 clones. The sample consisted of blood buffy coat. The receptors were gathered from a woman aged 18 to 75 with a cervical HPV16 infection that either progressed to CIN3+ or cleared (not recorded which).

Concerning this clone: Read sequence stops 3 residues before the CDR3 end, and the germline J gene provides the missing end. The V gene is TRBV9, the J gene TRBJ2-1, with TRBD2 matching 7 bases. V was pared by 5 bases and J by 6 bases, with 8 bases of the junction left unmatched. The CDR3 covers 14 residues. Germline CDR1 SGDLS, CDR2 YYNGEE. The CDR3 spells CASRGGSTGNEQFF. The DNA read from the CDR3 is TGTGCCAGCAGGGGGGGGAGCACTGGCAATGAG.

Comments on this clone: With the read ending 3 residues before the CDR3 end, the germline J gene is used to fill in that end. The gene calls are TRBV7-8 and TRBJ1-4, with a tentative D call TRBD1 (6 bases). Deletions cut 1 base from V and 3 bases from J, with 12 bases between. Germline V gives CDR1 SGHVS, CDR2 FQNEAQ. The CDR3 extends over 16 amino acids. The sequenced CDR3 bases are TGTGCCAGCAGCTTAGGGAGGGGGGGTCCTAATGAAAAA. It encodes CASSLGRGGPNEK. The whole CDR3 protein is CASSLGRGGPNEKLFF.

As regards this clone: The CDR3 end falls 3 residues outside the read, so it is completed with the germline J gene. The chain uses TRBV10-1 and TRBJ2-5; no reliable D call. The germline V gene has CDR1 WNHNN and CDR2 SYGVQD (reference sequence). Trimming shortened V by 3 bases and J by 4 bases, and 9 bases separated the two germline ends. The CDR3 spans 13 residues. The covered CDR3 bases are TGCGCCAGCAGTGAAAGGGTAGGAGAGACC. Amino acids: CASSERVGET. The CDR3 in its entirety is CASSERVGETQYF.

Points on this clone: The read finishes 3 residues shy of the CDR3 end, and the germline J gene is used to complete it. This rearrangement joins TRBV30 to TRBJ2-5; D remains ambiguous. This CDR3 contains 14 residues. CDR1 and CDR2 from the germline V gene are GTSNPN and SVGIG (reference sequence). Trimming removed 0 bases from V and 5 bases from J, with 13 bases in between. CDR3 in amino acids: CAWSVRDHGETQYF. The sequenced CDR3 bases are TGTGCCTGGAGTGTAAGAGACCACGGGGAGACC. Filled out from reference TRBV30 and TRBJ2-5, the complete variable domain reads SQTIHQWPATLVQPVGSPLSLECTVEGTSNPNLYWYRQAAGRGLQLLFYSVGIGQISSEVPQNLSASRPQDRQFILSSKKLLLSDSGFYLCAWSVRDHGETQYFGPGTRLLVL.

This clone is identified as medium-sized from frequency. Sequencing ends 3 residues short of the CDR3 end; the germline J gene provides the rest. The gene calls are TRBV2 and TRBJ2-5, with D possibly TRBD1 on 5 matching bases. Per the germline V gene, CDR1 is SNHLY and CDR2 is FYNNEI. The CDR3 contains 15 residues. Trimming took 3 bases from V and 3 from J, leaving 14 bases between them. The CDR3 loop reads CASSEGQTVEETQYF. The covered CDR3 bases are TGTGCCAGCAGTGAGGGGCAGACGGTGGAAGAGACC.

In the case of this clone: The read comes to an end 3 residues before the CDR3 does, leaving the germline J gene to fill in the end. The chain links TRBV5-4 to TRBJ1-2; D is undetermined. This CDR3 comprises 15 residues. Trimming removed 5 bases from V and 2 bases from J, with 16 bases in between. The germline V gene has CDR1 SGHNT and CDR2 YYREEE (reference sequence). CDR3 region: CASSPTTGENYGYTF. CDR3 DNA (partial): TGTGCCAGCAGTCCAACGACGGGTGAAAACTATGGC.

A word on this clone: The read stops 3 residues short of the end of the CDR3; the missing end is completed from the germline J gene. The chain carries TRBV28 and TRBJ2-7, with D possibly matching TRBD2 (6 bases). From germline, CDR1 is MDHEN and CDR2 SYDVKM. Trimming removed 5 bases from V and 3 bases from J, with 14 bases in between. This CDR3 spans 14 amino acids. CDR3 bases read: TGTGCCAGCAGTGGGATGGTGCGGGGCTACGAG. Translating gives CASSGMVRGYE. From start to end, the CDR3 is CASSGMVRGYEQYF.

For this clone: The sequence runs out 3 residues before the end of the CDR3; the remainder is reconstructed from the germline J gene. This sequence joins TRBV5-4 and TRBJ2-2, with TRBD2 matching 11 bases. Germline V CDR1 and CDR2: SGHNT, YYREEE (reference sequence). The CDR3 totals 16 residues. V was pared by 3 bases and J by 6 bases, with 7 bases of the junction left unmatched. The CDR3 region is CASSWDSGGAAGELFF. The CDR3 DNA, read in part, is TGTGCCAGCAGCTGGGATAGCGGGGGGGCGGCCGGGGAG.

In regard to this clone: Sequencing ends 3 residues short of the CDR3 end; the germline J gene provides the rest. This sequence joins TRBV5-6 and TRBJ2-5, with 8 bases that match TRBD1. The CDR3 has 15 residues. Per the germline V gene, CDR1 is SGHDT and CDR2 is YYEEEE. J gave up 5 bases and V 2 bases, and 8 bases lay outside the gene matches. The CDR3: CASSFHGQGAETQYF. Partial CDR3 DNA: TGTGCCAGCAGCTTCCATGGACAGGGAGCGGAGACC.

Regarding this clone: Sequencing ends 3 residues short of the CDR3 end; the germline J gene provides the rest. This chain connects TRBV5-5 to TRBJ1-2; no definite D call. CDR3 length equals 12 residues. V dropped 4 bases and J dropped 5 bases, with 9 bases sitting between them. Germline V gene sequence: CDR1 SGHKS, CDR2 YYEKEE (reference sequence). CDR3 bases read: TGTGCCAGCAGCGATGCTATTTATGGC. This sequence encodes CASSDAIYG. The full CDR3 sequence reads CASSDAIYGYTF.

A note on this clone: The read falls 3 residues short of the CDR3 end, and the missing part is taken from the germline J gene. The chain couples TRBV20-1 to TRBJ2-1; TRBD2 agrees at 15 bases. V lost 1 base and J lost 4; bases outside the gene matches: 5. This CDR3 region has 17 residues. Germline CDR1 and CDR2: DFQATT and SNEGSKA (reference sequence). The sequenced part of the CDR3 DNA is TGCAGTGCTAGAGGGACTAGCGGGGGGGGTTTATACAATGAG. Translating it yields CSARGTSGGGLYNE. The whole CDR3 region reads CSARGTSGGGLYNEQFF.

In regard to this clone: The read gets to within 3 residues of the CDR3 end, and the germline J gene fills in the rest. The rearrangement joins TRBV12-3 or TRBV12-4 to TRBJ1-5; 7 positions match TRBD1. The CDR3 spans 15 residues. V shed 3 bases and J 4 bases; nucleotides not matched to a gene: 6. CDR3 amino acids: CASSFTGEANQPQHF. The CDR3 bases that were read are TGTGCCAGCAGTTTTACAGGGGAGGCTAATCAGCCC.

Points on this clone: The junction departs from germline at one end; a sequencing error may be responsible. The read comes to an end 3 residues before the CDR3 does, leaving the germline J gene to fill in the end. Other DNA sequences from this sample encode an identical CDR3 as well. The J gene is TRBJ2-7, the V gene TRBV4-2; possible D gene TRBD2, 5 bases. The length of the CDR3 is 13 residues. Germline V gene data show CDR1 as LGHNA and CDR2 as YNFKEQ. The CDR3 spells CASSQGLGYEQYF. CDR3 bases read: TGCGCCAGCAGCCAAGGACTGGGTTACGAG.

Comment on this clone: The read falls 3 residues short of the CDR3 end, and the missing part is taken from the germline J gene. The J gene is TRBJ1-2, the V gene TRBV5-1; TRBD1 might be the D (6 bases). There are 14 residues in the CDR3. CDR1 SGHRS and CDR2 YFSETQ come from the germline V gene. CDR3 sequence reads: CASSLNREVGGYTF. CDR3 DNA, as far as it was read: TGCGCCAGCAGCTTGAACAGGGAAGTGGGCGGC.

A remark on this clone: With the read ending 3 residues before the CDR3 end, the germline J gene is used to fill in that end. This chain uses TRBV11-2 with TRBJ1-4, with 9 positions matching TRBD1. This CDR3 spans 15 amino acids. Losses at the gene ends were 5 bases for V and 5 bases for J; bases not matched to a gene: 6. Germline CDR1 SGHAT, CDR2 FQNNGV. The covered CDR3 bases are TGTGCCAGCAGCCTCCGGGACAGGGTAAATGAAAAA. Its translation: CASSLRDRVNEK. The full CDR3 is CASSLRDRVNEKLFF.

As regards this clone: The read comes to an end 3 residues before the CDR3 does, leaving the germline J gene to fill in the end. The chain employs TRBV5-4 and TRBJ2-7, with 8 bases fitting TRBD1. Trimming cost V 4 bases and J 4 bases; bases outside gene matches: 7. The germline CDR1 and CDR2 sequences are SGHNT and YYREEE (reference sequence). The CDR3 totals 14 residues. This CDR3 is CASSLGQGPYEQYF. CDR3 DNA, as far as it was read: TGTGCCAGCAGCCTAGGACAGGGACCTTACGAG.

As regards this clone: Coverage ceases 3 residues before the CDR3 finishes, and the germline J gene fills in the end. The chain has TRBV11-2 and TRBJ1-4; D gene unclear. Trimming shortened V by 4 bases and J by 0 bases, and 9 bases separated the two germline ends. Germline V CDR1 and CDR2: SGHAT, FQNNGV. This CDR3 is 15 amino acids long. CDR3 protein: CASSSSTSTNEKLFF. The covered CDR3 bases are TGTGCCAGCAGCTCCTCGACATCAACTAATGAAAAA.

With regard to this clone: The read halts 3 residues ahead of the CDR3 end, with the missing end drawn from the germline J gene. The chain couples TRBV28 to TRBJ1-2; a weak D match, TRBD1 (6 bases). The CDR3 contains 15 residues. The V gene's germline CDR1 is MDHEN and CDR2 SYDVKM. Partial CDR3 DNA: TGTGCCAGCACCCAAAGAGGCAGGGGAAGCAGCGGC. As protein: CASTQRGRGSSG. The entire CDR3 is CASTQRGRGSSGYTF.

Partial CDR3 DNA: TGTGCCAGCTCGCCCCCAGACAGAGCGACCGGGGAG. Protein sequence: CASSPPDRATGE. Given in full, the CDR3 is CASSPPDRATGELFF. This chain uses TRBV18 with TRBJ2-2; the D gene is possibly TRBD1 (5 bases). The missing CDR3 end, 3 residues past where the read stops, is filled in from the germline J gene. CDR3 length: 15 amino acids. Trimming cost V 6 bases and J 5 bases, with 16 bases left between them. Germline loops: CDR1 KGHSH, CDR2 LQKENI.

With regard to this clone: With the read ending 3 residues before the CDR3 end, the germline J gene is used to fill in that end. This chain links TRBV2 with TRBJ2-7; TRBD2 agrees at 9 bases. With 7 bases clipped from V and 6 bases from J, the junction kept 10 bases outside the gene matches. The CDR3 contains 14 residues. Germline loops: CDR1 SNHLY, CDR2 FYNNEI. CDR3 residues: CASMAGGLVVEQYF. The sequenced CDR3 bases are TGTGCCAGCATGGCGGGGGGGCTAGTGGTCGAG.